This TCR beta chain derives from a study of blood T cell repertoires in COVID-19. On the study more broadly: Samples came from the United States, Italy and Spain, spanning acute and convalescent COVID-19. The analysed material was cDNA or gDNA that came from T cells, B-cell-depleted T cells, or PBMCs.

CDR3 length: 14 residues. Trimming shortened V by 6 bases and J by 4 bases, and 16 bases separated the two germline ends. Germline V CDR1 and CDR2: SNHLY, FYNNEI. Methods used by the authors: Reference gene primer amplification in the assay estimated nucleated cell counts. TCRdb keeps only in-frame clones here, not all; method: immunoSEQ multiplex PCR. The V and J calls and clone size are taken from that table; D and trimming were inferred from the DNA. The sample holds 270,000 or so clones, about 83% seen once. The chain links TRBV2 to TRBJ2-7; possible D gene TRBD1, 5 bases. This receptor was obtained from a woman in her forties or fifties who had recovered from COVID-19. The sequencing input was peripheral blood. Here the CDR3 DNA reads TGTGCCAGCAGGGCCCTTGACAGAGTTTACGAGCAGTACTTC. It specifies CASRALDRVYEQYF.